The text below deals with one T cell receptor beta chain. The target antigen is unknown. These data originate in a study of OX40 agonist ivuxolimab in advanced cancers. Study as a whole: The drug used for patients, ivuxolimab, was an agonistic anti-OX40 (CD134) antibody. The study's findings and limits: Circulating CD4+ and CD8+ T cells showed clonal expansion by week 6 at 0.1 to 3.0 mg/kg. Those patients achieving a partial response at 0.1-3.0 mg/kg showed among the lowest clonal expansion.

TCRdb's copy holds only in-frame clones and misses some; the assay was immunoSEQ multiplex PCR. The table includes 70,000 to 95,000 clones, under 90% detected once. This CDR3 is 12 amino acids long. Looked up from germline, CDR1 is SGHDT and CDR2 is YYEEEE. Trimming shortened V by 4 bases and J by 4 bases, and 8 bases separated the two germline ends. Source: CD4+ or CD8+ T cells sorted from blood, taken in a trial of the OX40 agonist ivuxolimab. The receptor comes from an adult with an advanced solid tumor such as melanoma, head and neck, liver or kidney cancer. The V call is TRBV5-6, the J call TRBJ1-1; no definite D call. CDR3 residues: CASSLATTEAFF. The DNA for the CDR3 is TGTGCCAGCAGCCTCGCCACCACTGAAGCTTTCTTT.